These T cell receptor beta chains were read from a single sample in a study of vaccination and CD4 T cells after COVID-19. TCRdb recomputed calls from the PCR reads with MiXCR, one row per CDR3 protein. The sample comprises 25,000 to 30,000 distinct CDR3 sequences, approximately 66% of which are singletons, and less than 20% rests with the top ten. No antigen has been assigned to these receptors. The specimen comprised CD4+ T cells from blood, cultured in vitro, sampled after SARS-CoV-2 vaccination. The receptors stem from a human donor who received a COVID-19 vaccine. Both conserved end residues are part of each CDR3. A D gene is named only where the DNA matches it firmly. Where a row states a size, it is once, few, many or the class of an expanded clone; other rows omit it.

clone size,D gene,V gene,J gene,CDR3 DNA,CDR3 protein
-,TRBD2,TRBV7-3,TRBJ2-4,TGTGCCAGCAGCGCCTCTCCAGGGACTAGCGGGGGCCCGGGGAACATTCAGTACTTC,CASSASPGTSGGPGNIQYF
few,-,TRBV11-3,TRBJ2-5,TGTGCCAGCAGTTCGACAGGCACCCACCAAGAGACCCAGTACTTC,CASSSTGTHQETQYF
few,-,TRBV10-3,TRBJ1-1,TGTGCCATCAGAAATTTTCAACAGGGAAGCACTGAAGCTTTCTTT,CAIRNFQQGSTEAFF
-,-,TRBV30,TRBJ1-1,TGTGCCTGGAGTTCTCCGCGGGGGGTGCACTCGAACACTGAAGCTTTCTTT,CAWSSPRGVHSNTEAFF
few,-,TRBV19,TRBJ1-5,TGTGCCAGTAGTATAAATGGGGGTGGTCAGCCCCAGCATTTT,CASSINGGGQPQHF
once,TRBD2,TRBV20-1,TRBJ2-5,TGCAGTGCTAGCTACGCGGGGGAAGAGACCCAGTACTTC,CSASYAGEETQYF
-,-,TRBV6-1,TRBJ2-5,TGTGCCAGCAGCAGGTCTGATTGGGGGGAGACCCAGTACTTC,CASSRSDWGETQYF
-,-,TRBV6-1,TRBJ1-3,TGTGCCAGCATTAGAGGCAGCTCTGGAAACACCATATATTTT,CASIRGSSGNTIYF
-,TRBD1,TRBV7-2,TRBJ1-2,TGTGCCAGCAACGAACAAACAGGGGGCGAGTATGGCTACACCTTC,CASNEQTGGEYGYTF
-,-,TRBV6-1,TRBJ1-3,TGTGCCAGCAGTGAACCTGGGAGGACTGGAAACACCATATATTTT,CASSEPGRTGNTIYF
-,TRBD2,TRBV20-1,TRBJ2-5,TGCAGTGCTAGGCCCCCACTAGCGGGGGATGAGACCCAGTACTTC,CSARPPLAGDETQYF
medium-sized,-,TRBV7-6,TRBJ2-6,TGTGCCAGCAGCTTAGCGGAACAGGGCCACCTCTCTGGGGCCAACGTCCTGACTTTC,CASSLAEQGHLSGANVLTF
-,-,TRBV27,TRBJ2-7,TGTGCCAGCAGTTCTATGACAGGGAGGGACGAGCAGTACTTC,CASSSMTGRDEQYF
-,-,TRBV11-3,TRBJ2-5,TGTGCCAGCAGCTTAAATCGCGTCGGCGAGACCCAGTACTTC,CASSLNRVGETQYF
-,-,TRBV5-1,TRBJ2-5,TGCGCCAGCAGCTTGAGGCTGCGGGCGGGGGCGATCCAAGAGACCCAGTACTTC,CASSLRLRAGAIQETQYF
few,TRBD2,TRBV7-2,TRBJ2-3,TGTGCCAGCAGCCTTGGACTAGCGGCAGATACGCAGTATTTT,CASSLGLAADTQYF
-,-,TRBV6-5,TRBJ2-2,TGTGCCAGCAGTTTATACGGAGTGAACACCGGGGAGCTGTTTTTT,CASSLYGVNTGELFF
-,TRBD1,TRBV12-5,TRBJ1-5,TGTGCTAGTGGTTTGGCTGACAGGGGGCGATTTCAGCCCCAGCATTTT,CASGLADRGRFQPQHF
-,-,TRBV20-1,TRBJ1-1,TGCAGTGCTAGAGTACAGGGACGCGACACTGAAGCTTTCTTT,CSARVQGRDTEAFF
-,-,TRBV6-2/TRBV6-3,TRBJ1-6,TGTGCCAGCAGCTCTAGGGACAACTCACCCCTCCACTTT,CASSSRDNSPLHF
-,TRBD2,TRBV6-1,TRBJ2-5,TGTGCCAGCAAAAGGGGACTAGCGGGGGGGGAGACCCAGTACTTC,CASKRGLAGGETQYF
-,TRBD1,TRBV2,TRBJ1-5,TGTGCCAGCAGTGAAGCGGGACAGGGTGGCCAGCCCCAGCATTTT,CASSEAGQGGQPQHF
-,-,TRBV5-1,TRBJ2-5,TGCGCCAGCAGCTTGGCGACGGACAGCCAAGAGACCCAGTACTTC,CASSLATDSQETQYF
-,-,TRBV19,TRBJ2-3,TGTGCCAGCCGGGCCCTGGTGCGTAGCACAGATACGCAGTATTTT,CASRALVRSTDTQYF
few,-,TRBV20-1,TRBJ1-5,TGCAGTGCTAGAGATGCGGGCCGGGGGGATCAGCCCCAGCATTTT,CSARDAGRGDQPQHF
once,TRBD1,TRBV30,TRBJ1-6,TGTGCCTGGAGCGCTTATTCCGGGACAGGGTATTCACCCCTCCACTTT,CAWSAYSGTGYSPLHF
-,TRBD2,TRBV5-4,TRBJ2-1,TGTGCCAGCAGCTCCGGGGGGACTAGCGGACGCAATGAGCAGTTCTTC,CASSSGGTSGRNEQFF
-,TRBD1,TRBV6-5,TRBJ1-1,TGTGCCAGCAGTTACGACAGGGAACTGAACACTGAAGCTTTCTTT,CASSYDRELNTEAFF
few,TRBD1,TRBV5-4,TRBJ2-2,TGTGCCAGCAGCTTGGATCGCCGAAGGGGGCACACCGGGGAGCTGTTTTTT,CASSLDRRRGHTGELFF
-,-,TRBV19,TRBJ1-5,TGTGCCAGTAGTATCCGGATCTCTTACGATAGCAATCAGCCCCAGCATTTT,CASSIRISYDSNQPQHF
-,-,TRBV7-9,TRBJ2-7,TGTGCCAGCAGCCTTGGGGGAAGAGACGAGCAGTACTTC,CASSLGGRDEQYF
-,TRBD1,TRBV5-1,TRBJ1-6,TGCGCCAGCAGCTTGGAGGGACAGTTGAATTCACCCCTCCACTTT,CASSLEGQLNSPLHF
-,-,TRBV5-1,TRBJ2-7,TGCGCCAGCAGCTTGGACTGGGGCAGATCCTACGAGCAGTACTTC,CASSLDWGRSYEQYF
-,-,TRBV6-2/TRBV6-3,TRBJ1-1,TGTGCCAGCAGACCCTGGACAGCCAGAACGAACACTGAAGCTTTCTTT,CASRPWTARTNTEAFF
-,-,TRBV6-1,TRBJ2-4,TGTGCCAGCAGTGACCTCGCGTTAGCCAAAAACATTCAGTACTTC,CASSDLALAKNIQYF
-,TRBD1,TRBV11-3,TRBJ2-3,TGTGCCAGCAGCCCTCGACAGGGGGCAACAGATACGCAGTATTTT,CASSPRQGATDTQYF
few,-,TRBV24-1,TRBJ1-4,TGTGCCACCAGTGATCCGACGGGGGGGAATGAAAAACTGTTTTTT,CATSDPTGGNEKLFF
once,-,TRBV6-1,TRBJ2-2,TGTGCCAGCAGTGGGGACCGCACCGGGGAGCTGTTTTTT,CASSGDRTGELFF
-,-,TRBV2,TRBJ1-5,TGTGCCAGCAAAGGCGGGGTCGGTCAGCCCCAGCATTTT,CASKGGVGQPQHF
-,-,TRBV20-1,TRBJ1-4,TGCAGTGTCGGGGGGAGTAATGAAAAACTGTTTTTC,CSVGGSNEKLFF
-,-,TRBV7-2,TRBJ1-5,TGTGCCAGCAGCTTTAGGAGGAGTCAGCCCCAGCATTTT,CASSFRRSQPQHF
-,-,TRBV6-1,TRBJ1-5,TGTGCCAGCAGTGACACGGGTACTCAGCCCCAGCATTTT,CASSDTGTQPQHF
-,-,TRBV20-1,TRBJ1-1,TGCAGTGCTAGAGAACTCTTCAAGATTGGTGAAGCTTTCTTT,CSARELFKIGEAFF
few,-,TRBV6-1,TRBJ1-1,TGTGCCAGCAGCGGGGTGAACACTGAAGCTTTCTTT,CASSGVNTEAFF
-,-,TRBV9,TRBJ1-1,TGTGCCAGCAGCGTAGGAGGGACCACTGAAGCTTTCTTT,CASSVGGTTEAFF
few,TRBD1,TRBV6-1,TRBJ1-6,TGTGCCAGCAAACCCCGAGCGGGACAGACCTCTCGTTCACCCCTCCACTTT,CASKPRAGQTSRSPLHF
-,-,TRBV6-2/TRBV6-3,TRBJ2-1,TGTGCCAGCAGTTCCTATGGTGGCAATGAGCAGTTCTTC,CASSSYGGNEQFF
-,-,TRBV21-1,TRBJ2-7,TGTGCCAGCAGCAAAGCGCTCCGGACAGACTCCTACGAGCAGTACTTC,CASSKALRTDSYEQYF
once,-,TRBV5-6,TRBJ1-2,TGTGCCAGCAGCTTGGCGGTAGGGTATTACACCTTC,CASSLAVGYYTF
-,-,TRBV19,TRBJ1-5,TGTGCCAGTAGGGACAGCTCACACCAGAAATTCAATCAGCCCCAGCATTTT,CASRDSSHQKFNQPQHF
-,-,TRBV7-9,TRBJ1-1,TGTGCCAGCAGCTTAGAACAGACTCTGGGTGAAGCTTTCTTT,CASSLEQTLGEAFF